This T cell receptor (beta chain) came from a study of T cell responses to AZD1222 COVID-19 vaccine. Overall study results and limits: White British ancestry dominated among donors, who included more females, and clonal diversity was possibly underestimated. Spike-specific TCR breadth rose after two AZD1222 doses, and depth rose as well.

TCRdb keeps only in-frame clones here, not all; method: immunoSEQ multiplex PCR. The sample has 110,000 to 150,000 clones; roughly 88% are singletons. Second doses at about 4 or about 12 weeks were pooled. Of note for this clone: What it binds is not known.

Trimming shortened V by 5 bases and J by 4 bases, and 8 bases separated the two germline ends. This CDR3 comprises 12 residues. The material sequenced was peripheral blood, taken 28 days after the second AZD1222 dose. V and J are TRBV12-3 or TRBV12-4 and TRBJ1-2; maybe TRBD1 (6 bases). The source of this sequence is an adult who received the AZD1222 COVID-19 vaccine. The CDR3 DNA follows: TGTGCCAGCAGTGTGGACAGCTATGGCTACACCTTC. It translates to CASSVDSYGYTF.